These T cell receptor beta chains were read from a single sample in a study of blood T cells in healthy people across ages. TCRdb recomputed calls from the 5' RACE reads with MiXCR, one row per CDR3 protein. The data show roughly 1,500,000 distinct CDR3 sequences, roughly 40% seen once. The material sequenced was blood. Every receptor here comes from a woman between 18 and 29 years old in good health. Both conserved end residues are part of each CDR3. A D gene is named only where the DNA matches it firmly. Clone size, where shown, is once, few, many, or a class for clones that have expanded.

length: 14; J: TRBJ1-6; size: -; D: -; V: TRBV25-1; DNA: TGTGCCAGCAGTGAATCCGCTTATAGTTCACCCCTCCACTTT; CDR3: CASSESAYSSPLHF
length: 15; J: TRBJ2-7; size: -; D: -; V: TRBV25-1; DNA: TGTGCCAGCAGTGAATTAAGCGGCTACTCCTACGAGCAGTACTTC; CDR3: CASSELSGYSYEQYF
length: 14; J: TRBJ1-2; size: -; D: -; V: TRBV28; DNA: TGTGCCAGCAGACAGGAGACTTCGGGTTGTGGCTACACCTTC; CDR3: CASRQETSGCGYTF
length: 14; J: TRBJ1-2; size: once; D: -; V: TRBV28; DNA: TGTGCCAGCAGTTTAAGGGGCCAAAACTATGGCTACACCTTC; CDR3: CASSLRGQNYGYTF
length: 15; J: TRBJ1-2; size: few; D: TRBD1; V: TRBV28; DNA: TGTGCCACCTCAACCGACAGGGGAGCAAACTATGGCTACACCTTC; CDR3: CATSTDRGANYGYTF
length: 14; J: TRBJ1-1; size: few; D: TRBD1; V: TRBV5-1; DNA: TGCGCCAGCAGCTGGACAGGGATTGCGACTGAAGCTTTCTTT; CDR3: CASSWTGIATEAFF
length: 17; J: TRBJ1-1; size: few; D: -; V: TRBV6-6; DNA: TGTGCCAGCAGTTACTCGGGGGGGGCGGAATGGGGAACTGAAGCTTTCTTT; CDR3: CASSYSGGAEWGTEAFF
length: 12; J: TRBJ2-5; size: -; D: TRBD2; V: TRBV29-1; DNA: TGCAGTGGGGGGGGTGGGGCAGAGACCCAGTACTTC; CDR3: CSGGGGAETQYF
length: 12; J: TRBJ2-5; size: -; D: -; V: TRBV29-1; DNA: TGCAGCGTTAGTCTCCCGGGAAATGAGCAGTACTTC; CDR3: CSVSLPGNEQYF
length: 12; J: TRBJ1-2; size: many; D: -; V: TRBV29-1; DNA: TGCAGCGTTGTTCCACAGGGATATGGCTACACCTTC; CDR3: CSVVPQGYGYTF
length: 17; J: TRBJ2-3; size: -; D: TRBD2; V: TRBV27; DNA: TGTGCCAGCAGTTTGGTACGGGCGGGGGGACCCACAGATACGCAGTATTTT; CDR3: CASSLVRAGGPTDTQYF
length: 13; J: TRBJ2-5; size: -; D: -; V: TRBV20-1; DNA: TGCAGTGCTAGAGATGTAGTAGTCGAGACCCAGTACTTC; CDR3: CSARDVVVETQYF
length: 19; J: TRBJ2-1; size: -; D: -; V: TRBV3-1; DNA: TGTGCCAGCAGCCAAGACCCCGTTTGGACGGTGAGCTCCTACAATGAGCAGTTCTTC; CDR3: CASSQDPVWTVSSYNEQFF
length: 14; J: TRBJ2-7; size: -; D: -; V: TRBV2; DNA: TGTGCCAGCACTCTAGGAACCCAGTACTACGAGCAGTACTTC; CDR3: CASTLGTQYYEQYF
length: 14; J: TRBJ2-7; size: few; D: -; V: TRBV28; DNA: TGTGCCAGCATTCAAACGGCGGATACCTACGAGCAGTACTTC; CDR3: CASIQTADTYEQYF
length: 15; J: TRBJ2-5; size: -; D: TRBD1; V: TRBV7-6; DNA: TGTGCCAGCAGCCCTTCCCCTTCGGGACAGGAGACCCAGTACTTC; CDR3: CASSPSPSGQETQYF
length: 14; J: TRBJ2-7; size: few; D: -; V: TRBV30; DNA: TGTGCCTGGGGCATGCAACGGCCAAGCTACGAGCAGTACTTC; CDR3: CAWGMQRPSYEQYF
length: 13; J: TRBJ1-1; size: -; D: -; V: TRBV5-6; DNA: TGTGCCAGCAGCTCTAGGGTGAGTTTTGGGGCTTTCTTT; CDR3: CASSSRVSFGAFF
length: 15; J: TRBJ2-1; size: few; D: -; V: TRBV6-1; DNA: TGTGCCAGCAGGGAGTCTCCAGGCCTCTACAATGAGCAGTTCTTC; CDR3: CASRESPGLYNEQFF
length: 14; J: TRBJ2-3; size: few; D: -; V: TRBV18; DNA: TGTGCCAGCGCAAACGCGTCCCGTGAAGATACGCAGTATTTT; CDR3: CASANASREDTQYF
length: 15; J: TRBJ2-5; size: -; D: TRBD2; V: TRBV20-1; DNA: TGCAGTGCTAGACGGGGGGGGAGGGCTGGAGAGACCCAGTACTTC; CDR3: CSARRGGRAGETQYF
length: 16; J: TRBJ2-4; size: -; D: -; V: TRBV21-1; DNA: TGTGCCAGCAGCAAGGTCCGCGGCCATGCCCTCGCCATTCAGTACTTC; CDR3: CASSKVRGHALAIQYF
length: 15; J: TRBJ2-2; size: -; D: TRBD2; V: TRBV7-2; DNA: TGTGCCAGCAGCTCCTTTAGCGGGAGGCCCGGGGAGCTGTTTTTT; CDR3: CASSSFSGRPGELFF
length: 15; J: TRBJ1-5; size: -; D: -; V: TRBV2; DNA: TGTGCCAGCAGTGATCAAACTACGCCAGGTCAGCCCCAGCATTTT; CDR3: CASSDQTTPGQPQHF
length: 14; J: TRBJ2-7; size: -; D: -; V: TRBV2; DNA: TGTGCCAGCAGGGTTAGGGTTACGGCCTACGAGCAGTACTTC; CDR3: CASRVRVTAYEQYF
length: 13; J: TRBJ1-4; size: many; D: -; V: TRBV15; DNA: TGTGCCACCAGCAGATCCCCGGACGAAAAACTGTTTTTT; CDR3: CATSRSPDEKLFF
length: 15; J: TRBJ1-1; size: -; D: -; V: TRBV5-1; DNA: TGCGCCAGCAGCTTGGGCGTCAGCAAGAACACTGAAGCTTTCTTT; CDR3: CASSLGVSKNTEAFF
length: 15; J: TRBJ2-1; size: -; D: TRBD2; V: TRBV5-1; DNA: TGCGCCAGCAGCTTCCAGGGACTAGCGGAAAATGAGCAGTTCTTC; CDR3: CASSFQGLAENEQFF
length: 14; J: TRBJ1-1; size: -; D: -; V: TRBV9; DNA: TGTGCCAGCAGCGTGGGGCCTACAAACACTGAAGTTTTCTTT; CDR3: CASSVGPTNTEVFF
length: 13; J: TRBJ2-7; size: -; D: -; V: TRBV18; DNA: TGTGCCAGCTCACCAGAACAGGGCTACGAGCAGTACTTC; CDR3: CASSPEQGYEQYF
length: 14; J: TRBJ2-1; size: -; D: -; V: TRBV15; DNA: TGTGCCACCAGCAGAGATCTCGGGGGTTGGGAGCAGTTCTTC; CDR3: CATSRDLGGWEQFF
length: 14; J: TRBJ2-7; size: -; D: -; V: TRBV28; DNA: TGTGCCAGCAGTGTCAGAGGCTCCTACAATGAGCAGTACTTC; CDR3: CASSVRGSYNEQYF
length: 15; J: TRBJ1-5; size: -; D: -; V: TRBV7-9; DNA: TGTGCCAGCACCGCCTCCGCAGATGGCGGTCAGCCCCAGCATTTT; CDR3: CASTASADGGQPQHF
length: 13; J: TRBJ2-5; size: few; D: -; V: TRBV12-3/TRBV12-4; DNA: TGTGCCAGCAGTTTGCAGGGGAACGGGAACCAGTACTTC; CDR3: CASSLQGNGNQYF